The rows below give T cell receptor beta chains drawn from one sample of a study of T cells in Graves' hyperthyroidism and ophthalmopathy. MiXCR was run by TCRdb on the multiplex PCR reads, yielding one entry per CDR3 protein. The sample has roughly 250,000 distinct CDR3 sequences; 16% are singletons. Sequencing input: blood. The receptor set was obtained from a woman aged 18 to 35 with Graves' ophthalmopathy. The CDR3 runs from the conserved cysteine through the conserved F or W. Fields, in order: D gene, V gene, clone size, J gene, CDR3 protein, CDR3 DNA. The D gene is left open where the match is weak. Expanded clones are given a class, and other clones once, few, many or no size at all.

TRBD1,TRBV10-3,many,TRBJ2-5,CAIKRTGQSETQYF,TGTGCCATCAAGCGGACAGGACAATCAGAGACCCAGTACTTC
.,TRBV3-1,many,TRBJ2-2,CASSHGAGDFTGELFF,TGTGCCAGCAGCCATGGGGCAGGGGACTTCACCGGGGAGCTGTTTTTT
.,TRBV7-6,.,TRBJ1-5,CASSRKTILSNQPQHF,TGTGCCAGCAGCCGCAAGACGATTCTTAGCAATCAGCCCCAGCATTTT
.,TRBV4-1,few,TRBJ1-2,CASSQEGNDGYTF,TGCGCCAGCAGCCAAGAGGGGAATGATGGCTACACCTTC
.,TRBV12-5,many,TRBJ1-2,CASGLWGAYGYTF,TGTGCTAGTGGTTTGTGGGGGGCGTATGGCTACACCTTC
TRBD1,TRBV9,few,TRBJ1-4,CASSAPGQGELFF,TGTGCCAGCAGCGCCCCAGGACAGGGGGAACTGTTTTTT
.,TRBV28,few,TRBJ1-3,CASSLQGFTGNTIYF,TGTGCCAGCAGTCTACAGGGTTTCACTGGAAACACCATATATTTT
TRBD2,TRBV14,.,TRBJ2-5,CASSQEGTSGISRQETQYF,TGTGCCAGCAGCCAAGAAGGAACTAGCGGGATTAGTCGGCAAGAGACCCAGTACTTC
TRBD1,TRBV5-1,many,TRBJ2-3,CASSPGQASTDTQYF,TGCGCCAGCAGCCCGGGACAGGCAAGCACAGATACGCAGTATTTT
TRBD1,TRBV6-1,many,TRBJ1-3,CASRSTGRMDTIYF,TGTGCCAGCAGATCGACAGGGAGGATGGACACCATATATTTT
TRBD2,TRBV7-2,many,TRBJ2-1,CASSLKFSGVGTSGRAVPYNEQFF,TGTGCCAGCAGCTTAAAGTTTTCGGGGGTGGGGACTAGCGGGAGGGCCGTGCCTTACAATGAGCAGTTCTTC
.,TRBV7-9,.,TRBJ2-3,CASSGPGLGATDTQYF,TGTGCCAGCAGCGGACCGGGACTGGGGGCAACAGATACGCAGTATTTT
TRBD1,TRBV20-1,.,TRBJ2-3,CSARPPDRGGGTDTQYF,TGCAGTGCTAGACCGCCGGACAGGGGAGGGGGCACAGATACGCAGTATTTT
TRBD1,TRBV29-1,many,TRBJ1-1,CSVKTGAQGGEAFF,TGCAGCGTAAAGACAGGGGCCCAGGGGGGTGAAGCTTTCTTT
.,TRBV30,many,TRBJ2-1,CAWDYYNEQFF,TGTGCCTGGGACTACTACAATGAGCAGTTCTTC
.,TRBV30,many,TRBJ1-2,CAWSTRDGYTF,TGTGCCTGGAGTACGAGGGATGGCTACACCTTC
.,TRBV7-2,many,TRBJ2-5,CASSARRVQETQYF,TGTGCCAGCAGCGCGAGGAGGGTCCAAGAGACCCAGTACTTC
TRBD1,TRBV11-2,many,TRBJ1-1,CASSIGDRMNTEAFF,TGTGCCAGCAGCATAGGGGACAGGATGAACACTGAAGCTTTCTTT
TRBD2,TRBV19,few,TRBJ2-2,CATARPGGNTGELFF,TGTGCCACCGCTAGGCCGGGAGGAAACACCGGGGAGCTGTTTTTT
TRBD2,TRBV6-1,many,TRBJ2-1,CASRRLEGDPREGDNEQFF,TGTGCCAGCAGGAGACTGGAAGGGGACCCAAGGGAGGGTGACAATGAGCAGTTCTTC
TRBD2,TRBV6-4,few,TRBJ2-2,CASSDSRTSGTVGELFF,TGTGCCAGCAGTGACAGTCGGACTAGCGGGACGGTCGGGGAGCTGTTTTTT
.,TRBV2,many,TRBJ2-4,CASSELREGVIAKNIQYF,TGTGCCAGCAGTGAATTGAGGGAAGGGGTCATAGCCAAAAACATTCAGTACTTC
.,TRBV12-3/TRBV12-4,many,TRBJ2-3,CASSREVPSTDTQYF,TGTGCCAGCAGTCGAGAGGTGCCTAGCACAGATACGCAGTATTTT
TRBD2,TRBV9,many,TRBJ2-7,CASSPTSGRADYEQYF,TGTGCCAGCAGCCCGACTAGCGGGAGGGCCGACTACGAGCAGTACTTC
TRBD2,TRBV20-1,.,TRBJ2-3,CSALRGRGTDTQYF,TGCAGTGCCCTACGCGGGAGGGGCACAGATACGCAGTATTTT
.,TRBV20-1,many,TRBJ1-5,CSAREGDQPQHF,TGCAGTGCTAGAGAGGGGGATCAGCCCCAGCATTTT
TRBD1,TRBV28,many,TRBJ1-2,CASATGVYGYTF,TGTGCCAGCGCCACAGGGGTCTATGGCTACACCTTC
TRBD1,TRBV28,many,TRBJ1-1,CASSRTGLNTEAFF,TGTGCCAGCAGTCGGACAGGGCTGAACACTGAAGCTTTCTTT
.,TRBV30,many,TRBJ2-3,CAWSVGATDTQYF,TGTGCCTGGAGTGTGGGGGCCACAGATACGCAGTATTTT
TRBD1,TRBV20-1,.,TRBJ1-4,CSVPGTGNEKLFF,TGCAGTGTCCCCGGGACAGGAAATGAAAAACTGTTTTTT
TRBD2,TRBV4-1,few,TRBJ2-1,CASSQGDGLAGAEQFF,TGCGCCAGCAGCCAAGGAGACGGACTAGCGGGGGCTGAGCAGTTCTTC
.,TRBV20-1,many,TRBJ1-1,CSASRVVTEAFF,TGCAGTGCTTCCAGGGTTGTCACTGAAGCTTTCTTT
.,TRBV19,many,TRBJ2-2,CASSILGTNTGELFF,TGTGCCAGTAGTATCCTTGGCACGAACACCGGGGAGCTGTTTTTT
TRBD2,TRBV12-3/TRBV12-4,many,TRBJ2-3,CASSLRGGATDTQYF,TGTGCCAGCAGTTTGCGCGGGGGGGCGACAGATACGCAGTATTTT
.,TRBV20-1,many,TRBJ1-4,CSAPVGTSEKLFF,TGCAGTGCTCCAGTTGGGACATCTGAAAAACTGTTTTTT
TRBD2,TRBV11-2,many,TRBJ2-1,CASSPIRLANSYNEQFF,TGTGCCAGCAGCCCTATTCGACTAGCAAACTCCTACAATGAGCAGTTCTTC